This T cell receptor (beta chain) stems from a study of blood T cell repertoires in COVID-19 (dated by TCRdb to 2020 to 2021). At the level of the whole study: Collaborator samples came from the United States, Italy and Spain and covered acute and convalescent phases of COVID-19. The prospective study material was composed of cDNA or gDNA derived from T cells, B-cell-depleted T cells, or PBMCs. Subjects who had been exposed to COVID-19, were actively infected with it, or had recovered from it provided the deeply sampled blood TCRbeta repertoires that made up the dataset. The repertoires were released in a freely available public database intended as a resource for research on the immune response to SARS-CoV-2. The samples were drawn from the first 160 participants of the ongoing ImmuneRACE study and from 950 to 1,500 subjects provided by 6 global collaborators. Sample metadata almost always included a de-identified subject ID, COVID-19 status, age in years and sex. HLA class I and class II types, where available, came from metadata supplied by the sample provider rather than from assay-based typing.

Worth noting for this clone: Its binding antigen is unknown. No clone much larger than this one lies a single base away; base qualities are absent.

TCRbeta CDR3 regions were amplified from genomic DNA using the immunoSEQ Assay, a bias-controlled multiplex PCR. In the original analysis: Within the assay, amplification of reference gene primers was used to estimate how many nucleated cells each sample contained. To quantify the absolute abundance of each unique TCRbeta CDR3 rearrangement, sequence reads were collapsed and filtered. For each sample, productive Simpson clonality was calculated as the square root of Simpson's diversity index across productive rearrangements. TCRdb took this table from immuneACCESS and kept in-frame rearrangements with V and J called. Such tables lack part of the clones; where checked against another copy, unresolved V genes explain under half of the gap, and the rest is unexplained. V and J calls and clone size are copied from that table; D and trimming were computed from the DNA. A total of about 88,000 clones appear in this sample, less than 90% of them only once. Together, the top ten hold roughly an eighth of the sample.

Whole blood was collected in K2EDTA tubes by collaborating institutions according to the institutions' own protocols. For TCRbeta analysis, collaborators shipped samples in one of three forms: frozen whole blood, isolated PBMCs, or DNA extracted from either of those sample types. What the research found in general, with its limitations: Clinical and demographic metadata were provided uncurated, with the amount varying by source and participant.

Reading from cysteine to phenylalanine, the CDR3 counts 18 amino acids. Only the CDR3 portion is preserved as DNA: 54 bases, with reading frame beginning at the first base. V trim: 1 base; J trim: 0 bases; unmatched bases: 9. The CDR1 and CDR2 encoded by the germline V gene (reference sequence) are GTSNPN and SVGIG. This sequence uses TRBV30 and TRBJ1-5; TRBD1 fits 10 bases in the junction. Source material: peripheral blood. This sequence originates from a human donor in a cohort sampled during active COVID-19. Here the CDR3 is given as CAWSGGTGDSLSNQPQHF. Here is the DNA: TGTGCCTGGAGTGGAGGGACAGGGGATTCCCTTAGCAATCAGCCCCAGCATTTT. Here the CDR3 is joined to the reference TRBV30 and TRBJ1-5 genes, and the full variable domain is: SQTIHQWPATLVQPVGSPLSLECTVEGTSNPNLYWYRQAAGRGLQLLFYSVGIGQISSEVPQNLSASRPQDRQFILSSKKLLLSDSGFYLCAWSGGTGDSLSNQPQHFGDGTRLSIL.